A selection of T cell receptor beta chains follows, all from one sample in a study of blood T cell repertoires in COVID-19. The method was immunoSEQ multiplex PCR; TCRdb's version includes in-frame clones alone and lacks a portion of them. The data contain a few hundred thousand clones, 89% of them seen just once; the ten biggest clones take up around 12%. Sequenced input: peripheral blood. These receptors all come from a woman aged 55-75 years with acute or convalescent COVID-19. Each CDR3 is given without its conserved first and last residue. Size tells how often a clone was seen (once, few, many) or the class of an expanded clone, and some rows leave it out.

clone size: .
J gene: TRBJ2-5
V gene: TRBV9
CDR3 protein: ASSVTGGQETQY

clone size: .
J gene: TRBJ2-7
V gene: TRBV5-1
CDR3 protein: ASSFSGSYEQY

clone size: .
J gene: TRBJ1-1
V gene: TRBV7-2
CDR3 protein: ASSLELNTEAF

clone size: .
J gene: TRBJ1-4
V gene: TRBV11-3
CDR3 protein: ASSLGVNEKLF

clone size: .
J gene: TRBJ1-1
V gene: TRBV19
CDR3 protein: ASRLNLYSEAF

clone size: .
J gene: TRBJ2-3
V gene: TRBV14
CDR3 protein: ASSPSTDTQY

clone size: .
J gene: TRBJ1-1
V gene: TRBV5-1
CDR3 protein: ASRLDSNTEAF

clone size: .
J gene: TRBJ2-5
V gene: TRBV7-2
CDR3 protein: ASSYDGLARETQY

clone size: .
J gene: TRBJ1-1
V gene: TRBV6-5
CDR3 protein: ASRQVRGSEAF

clone size: .
J gene: TRBJ2-4
V gene: TRBV6-2/TRBV6-3
CDR3 protein: ASSYRGNIQY

clone size: .
J gene: TRBJ2-4
V gene: TRBV3-1/TRBV3-2
CDR3 protein: ASSPRAGGGDIQY

clone size: once
J gene: TRBJ2-3
V gene: TRBV11-3
CDR3 protein: ASSPDRDPDTQY

clone size: .
J gene: TRBJ1-2
V gene: TRBV6-5
CDR3 protein: ASRRQGVSNYGYT

clone size: .
J gene: TRBJ1-2
V gene: TRBV5-1
CDR3 protein: ASSLAWDRLNYGYT

clone size: .
J gene: TRBJ2-2
V gene: TRBV21-1
CDR3 protein: ASSKPGGQGAHTGELF

clone size: .
J gene: TRBJ2-5
V gene: TRBV28
CDR3 protein: ASSLEGFLETQY

clone size: .
J gene: TRBJ1-5
V gene: TRBV7-2
CDR3 protein: ASSSPTGFQPQH

clone size: .
J gene: TRBJ1-5
V gene: TRBV28
CDR3 protein: ASSLRLTNSLNQPQH

clone size: .
J gene: TRBJ2-5
V gene: TRBV4-3
CDR3 protein: ASSHPGKGRRQETQY

clone size: .
J gene: TRBJ2-5
V gene: TRBV5-1
CDR3 protein: ASSPTGMEETQY

clone size: .
J gene: TRBJ1-3
V gene: TRBV7-6
CDR3 protein: ASSTLGGPSGNTIY

clone size: .
J gene: TRBJ1-3
V gene: TRBV28
CDR3 protein: ASSFPEAGGAGNTIY

clone size: .
J gene: TRBJ2-3
V gene: TRBV3-1/TRBV3-2
CDR3 protein: ASSPRAGSTDTQY

clone size: .
J gene: TRBJ2-5
V gene: TRBV25-1
CDR3 protein: ASRDTRGLETQY

clone size: .
J gene: TRBJ2-5
V gene: TRBV7-9
CDR3 protein: ASSPGLAGPQAQY

clone size: once
J gene: TRBJ2-7
V gene: TRBV24-1
CDR3 protein: ATSDTGTGKYEQY

clone size: .
J gene: TRBJ2-7
V gene: TRBV5-6
CDR3 protein: ASSHRTGYEQY

clone size: .
J gene: TRBJ2-7
V gene: TRBV27
CDR3 protein: ASSTRAPYEQY

clone size: .
J gene: TRBJ1-4
V gene: TRBV15
CDR3 protein: ATSQDRVNEKLF

clone size: .
J gene: TRBJ2-1
V gene: TRBV7-2
CDR3 protein: ASSAGQHNEQF

clone size: .
J gene: TRBJ2-7
V gene: TRBV9
CDR3 protein: ASSSRQGYEQY

clone size: .
J gene: TRBJ1-2
V gene: TRBV29-1
CDR3 protein: SVDPGYGYT

clone size: .
J gene: TRBJ2-3
V gene: TRBV9
CDR3 protein: ASSPQELAGGYTDTQY

clone size: .
J gene: TRBJ2-7
V gene: TRBV5-4
CDR3 protein: ASSSGVGDEQY

clone size: .
J gene: TRBJ2-1
V gene: TRBV28
CDR3 protein: ASSFSDRIEQF

clone size: .
J gene: TRBJ2-3
V gene: TRBV5-1
CDR3 protein: ASRKGGAGTDTQY

clone size: .
J gene: TRBJ1-3
V gene: TRBV18
CDR3 protein: ASSPLGGALSGNTIY

clone size: .
J gene: TRBJ1-3
V gene: TRBV9
CDR3 protein: ASSVEGIGNTIY

clone size: .
J gene: TRBJ2-5
V gene: TRBV6-5
CDR3 protein: ASSRTGAQETQY

clone size: .
J gene: TRBJ2-3
V gene: TRBV24-1
CDR3 protein: ATSDFTGGATDTQY

clone size: once
J gene: TRBJ2-5
V gene: TRBV7-8
CDR3 protein: ASSRDTQETQY

clone size: .
J gene: TRBJ1-5
V gene: TRBV30
CDR3 protein: AWSVNRDEPQH

clone size: once
J gene: TRBJ1-2
V gene: TRBV12-3/TRBV12-4
CDR3 protein: ASSMQGNYGYT

clone size: .
J gene: TRBJ2-1
V gene: TRBV27
CDR3 protein: ASSRDRASYNEQF

clone size: many
J gene: TRBJ2-7
V gene: TRBV7-9
CDR3 protein: ASSLGELYEQY